This entry features one T cell receptor beta chain sequence. The antigen is unknown. cDNA came from roughly 0.5 to 1 ug RNA primed by random hexamers. immunoSEQ multiplex PCR amplified TCR beta CDR3 across 54 Vbeta, 13 Jbeta. TCRdb re-derived calls from the immunoSEQ multiplex PCR reads in MiXCR, one entry per CDR3 protein. The table shows about 300,000 distinct CDR3 sequences, with about 92% occurring only once. The data stem from a study of CD8 T cells in Susac syndrome. CD8+ and CD4+ T cells taken from blood had their TCR beta sequenced. The multiple sclerosis controls were treatment-naive patients affected by stable or active relapsing-remitting disease. In germline, CDR1 is GTSNPN, CDR2 SVGIG (reference sequence). This CDR3 spans 14 amino acids. Trimming at V came to 2 bases and at J to 5 bases, leaving 6 bases not matched to a gene. Notes on the study in general: In its TCR sequencing and HLA analysis, the study acknowledged that the number of individuals was relatively small.

What was sequenced was CD4+ T cells from PBMCs. This TCR was sampled from a human donor with multiple sclerosis. The V and J genes are TRBV30 and TRBJ2-7; 10 bases match TRBD1. CDR3 sequence reads: CAWSRDRGFNEQYF. CDR3 coding DNA: TGTGCCTGGAGTCGGGACAGGGGATTCAACGAGCAGTACTTC.